One T cell receptor beta chain is described in this entry. Sequence at one end of the junction differs from germline and may be a read error. The data were taken from a study of patients and donors after allogeneic stem cell transplantation. MiXCR, run by TCRdb on the RT-PCR reads, gives a single entry per CDR3 protein. This repertoire shows approximately 2,600 distinct CDR3 sequences, roughly 4.2% found once; its top ten account for around a third. In germline, CDR1 is DFQATT, CDR2 SNEGSKA (reference sequence). There are 16 residues in the CDR3. The sequencing input was blood, either unsorted or a sorted T cell fraction (not recorded which). This rearrangement joins TRBV20-1 to TRBJ2-3, with 7 nucleotides matching TRBD2. This receptor was obtained from a human donor who was either an allogeneic HSCT recipient or a stem cell or donor lymphocyte infusion donor (not recorded which). It is not recorded whose cells these are; they may come from a transplant donor. CDR3 loop: CSARDWREGSTVTQYF. The CDR3 region has the DNA TGCAGTGCTAGAGATTGGAGGGAGGGAAGCACAGTTACGCAGTATTTT.